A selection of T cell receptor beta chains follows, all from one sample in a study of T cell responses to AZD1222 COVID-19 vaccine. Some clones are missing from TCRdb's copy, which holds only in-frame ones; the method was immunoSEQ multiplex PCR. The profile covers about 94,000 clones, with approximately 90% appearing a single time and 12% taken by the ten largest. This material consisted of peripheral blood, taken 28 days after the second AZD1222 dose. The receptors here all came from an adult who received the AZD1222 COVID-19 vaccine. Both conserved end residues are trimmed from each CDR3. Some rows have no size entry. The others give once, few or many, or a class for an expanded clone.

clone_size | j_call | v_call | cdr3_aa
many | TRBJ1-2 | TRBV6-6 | ASRGRTGGSYGYT
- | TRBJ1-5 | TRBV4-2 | ASSQDFGGGQPQH
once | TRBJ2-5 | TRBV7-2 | ASSLSPGTAQETQY
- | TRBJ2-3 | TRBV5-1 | ASRGVFLRTDTQY
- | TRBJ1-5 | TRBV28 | ASRPTTGAAGNQPQH
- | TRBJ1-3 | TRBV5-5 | ASSLKGVSGNTIY
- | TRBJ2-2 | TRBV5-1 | ASSLDGSQPGELF
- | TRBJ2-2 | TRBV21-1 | ASSKNGGGSNTGELF
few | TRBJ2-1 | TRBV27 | ATALWTSGQSSYNEQF
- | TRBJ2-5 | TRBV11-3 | ASSLDGTGLETQY
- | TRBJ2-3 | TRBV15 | ATGPGQGSTDTQY
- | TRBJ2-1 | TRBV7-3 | ASSLNLASSYNEQF
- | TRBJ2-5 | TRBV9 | ASSEPPGGRKRSTQY
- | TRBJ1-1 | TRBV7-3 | ASRSGQAGTEAF
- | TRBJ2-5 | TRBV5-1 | ASSSSSQETQY
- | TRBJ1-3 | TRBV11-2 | ASSLEAGGNTIY
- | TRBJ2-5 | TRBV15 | ATSRDQPGTGQETQY
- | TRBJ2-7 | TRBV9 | ASSPHPPGLAGGEQY
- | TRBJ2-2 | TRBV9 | ASSTRPGRKAGELF
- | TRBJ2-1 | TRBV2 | ASSEVSSYNEQF
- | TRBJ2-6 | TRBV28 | ASSLLAGSGANVLT
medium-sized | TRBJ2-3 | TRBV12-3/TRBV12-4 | ASSPTDTQY
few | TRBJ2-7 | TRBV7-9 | ASSGDSYEQY
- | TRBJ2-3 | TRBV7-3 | ASSFRQESTDTQY
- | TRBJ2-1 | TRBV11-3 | ASSQRATGGSYNEQF
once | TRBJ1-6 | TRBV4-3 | ASSQGVEVRSPLH
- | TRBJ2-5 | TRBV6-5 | ASSTGSQETQY
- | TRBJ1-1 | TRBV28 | ASSLYRGGEAF
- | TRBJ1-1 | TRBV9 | ASSPPGQGTEAF
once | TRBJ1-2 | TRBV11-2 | ASSVGQTYGYT
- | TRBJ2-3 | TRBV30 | AWNGVTPSTDTQY
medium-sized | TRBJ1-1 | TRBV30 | AWIPNRGVGTEAF
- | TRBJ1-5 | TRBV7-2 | ASSLKSREQPQH
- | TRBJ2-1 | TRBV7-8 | ASSLAFATSGDYNEQF
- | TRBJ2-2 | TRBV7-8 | ASSPGTGELF
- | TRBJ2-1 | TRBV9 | ASGRSSYNEQF
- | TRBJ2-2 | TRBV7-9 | ASSLKDSLTGELF
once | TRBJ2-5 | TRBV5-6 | ASSTGTGETQY
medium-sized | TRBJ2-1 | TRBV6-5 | AVAVRAPYNEQF
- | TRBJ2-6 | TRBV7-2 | ASSPRVGSGANVLT
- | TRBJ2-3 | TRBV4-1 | ASSQGLAGSTDTQY
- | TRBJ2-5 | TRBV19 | ASSISGQETQY
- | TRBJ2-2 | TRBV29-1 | SFAGDRGIGELF